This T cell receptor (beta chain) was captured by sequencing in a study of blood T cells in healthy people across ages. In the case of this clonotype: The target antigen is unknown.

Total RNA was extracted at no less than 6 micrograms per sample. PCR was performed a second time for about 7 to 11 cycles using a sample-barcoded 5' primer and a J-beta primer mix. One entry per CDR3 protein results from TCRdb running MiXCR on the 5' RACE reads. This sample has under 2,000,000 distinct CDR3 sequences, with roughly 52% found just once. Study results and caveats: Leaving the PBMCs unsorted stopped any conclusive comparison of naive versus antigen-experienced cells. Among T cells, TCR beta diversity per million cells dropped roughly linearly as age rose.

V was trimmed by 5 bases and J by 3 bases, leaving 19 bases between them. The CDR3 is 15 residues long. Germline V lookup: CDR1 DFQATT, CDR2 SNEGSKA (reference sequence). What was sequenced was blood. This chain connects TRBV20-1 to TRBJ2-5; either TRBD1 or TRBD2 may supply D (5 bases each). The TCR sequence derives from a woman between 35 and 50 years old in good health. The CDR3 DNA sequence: TGCAGTGCTCCGAGGAGACGGGGCCAAAAAGAGACCCAGTACTTC. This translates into CSAPRRRGQKETQYF.